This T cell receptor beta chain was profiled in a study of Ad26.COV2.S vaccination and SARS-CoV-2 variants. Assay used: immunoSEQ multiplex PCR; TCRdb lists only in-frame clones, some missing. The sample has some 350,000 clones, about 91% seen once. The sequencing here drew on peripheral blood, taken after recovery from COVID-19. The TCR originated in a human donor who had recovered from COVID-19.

For the CDR3, the DNA is TGTGCCAGCAGCACAGGGACGAGATCCTATAATTCACCCCTCCACTTT. Translating it yields CASSTGTRSYNSPLHF. The chain uses TRBV9 and TRBJ1-6, with D possibly being TRBD1 (6 bases). The V and J ends lost 4 bases and 1 base respectively, with 12 bases between them. Germline V gives CDR1 SGDLS, CDR2 YYNGEE. CDR3 length equals 16 residues.